Listed here are 20 T cell receptor beta chains from one sample, sequenced in a study of blood T cell repertoires in COVID-19. Using immunoSEQ multiplex PCR, the repertoire was profiled, and TCRdb retains in-frame clones only, with some absent. The sample contains 200,000 or so clones, about 88% of which appear only once. The material sequenced was peripheral blood. The receptors come from a man between 65 and 85 years old with acute or convalescent COVID-19.

This clone was observed a single time. The chain has TRBV10-3 and TRBJ2-3; 9 nucleotides match TRBD2. Looked up from germline, CDR1 is ENHRY and CDR2 is SYGVKD. The CDR3 contains 16 residues. The V and J ends lost 3 bases and 1 base, in that order; junction bases with no gene match: 5. DNA of the CDR3: TGTGCCATCAGTGACGGGTCTAGCGGGGGCACAGATACGCAGTATTTT. It encodes CAISDGSSGGTDTQYF.

The rearrangement links TRBV7-2 to TRBJ2-7, with D tentatively TRBD2 (6 bases). The V gene lost 4 bases and the J gene lost 5 bases, with 21 bases spanning the gap. Germline V lookup: CDR1 SGHTA, CDR2 FQGNSA. This CDR3 contains 16 residues. The CDR3 loop is CASSSQTGVSLNEQYF. CDR3 bases: TGTGCCAGCAGCTCTCAGACGGGGGTTTCTTTGAACGAGCAGTACTTC.

This rearrangement joins TRBV28 to TRBJ1-5; 8 bases are shared with TRBD1. Per the germline V gene, CDR1 is MDHEN and CDR2 is SYDVKM. The J segment lost 9 bases and the V segment lost 1 base, leaving 5 bases of the junction unmatched. The CDR3 has 14 amino acids. In DNA, the CDR3 is TGTGCCAGCAGTTTATACAGGGGGGAAGTGCCCCAGCATTTT. Residues: CASSLYRGEVPQHF.

The chain has TRBV28 and TRBJ2-7, with 8 nucleotides matching TRBD2. The ends lost 5 bases at V and 1 base at J; junction bases unmatched: 10. Germline V gives CDR1 MDHEN, CDR2 SYDVKM. The CDR3 loop spans 16 amino acids. DNA for the CDR3: TGTGCCAGCAGTAAGACCGGGGGGGGTAGGTCCTACGAGCAGTACTTC. Translated: CASSKTGGGRSYEQYF.

CDR3 DNA sequence: TGTGCCAGCAGTCAGTCGGAGGGTGGCGAGCAGTACTTC. Its protein is CASSQSEGGEQYF. The chain joins TRBV2 to TRBJ2-7; tentative D call: TRBD2 (6 bases). The CDR3 spans 13 residues. Between the trimmed V and J ends, which lost 5 bases and 6 bases, there was a span of 14 bases. The germline gives CDR1 SNHLY, CDR2 FYNNEI.

The V gene is TRBV5-1, the J gene TRBJ2-2, with 9 positions matching TRBD1. CDR3 length: 17 residues. Germline assignment: CDR1 SGHRS and CDR2 YFSETQ. With 2 bases clipped from V and 4 bases from J, the junction kept 9 bases outside the gene matches. The CDR3 nucleotides read TGCGCCAGCAGCTTCTCCACAGGGGGCGTCGGCACCGGGGAGCTGTTTTTT. Its protein is CASSFSTGGVGTGELFF.

The rearrangement joins TRBV3-1 (or the pseudogene TRBV3-2) to TRBJ1-4; TRBD1 matches 9 bases. The germline gives CDR1 LGHDT, CDR2 YNNKEL (reference sequence). V shed 0 bases, J shed 7 bases, and the junction held 12 bases outside the gene matches. The CDR3 loop spans 18 amino acids. As DNA, the CDR3 is TGTGCCAGCAGCCAAGATAGCACAGGGGGCGCGGCTGGTGAAAAACTGTTTTTT. It is translated as CASSQDSTGGAAGEKLFF.

The V call is TRBV10-3, the J call TRBJ2-1; 8 bases fit TRBD2. The J segment lost 8 bases and the V segment lost 3 bases, leaving 9 bases of the junction unmatched. The CDR3 extends over 15 amino acids. In germline, CDR1 is ENHRY, CDR2 SYGVKD. For the CDR3, the DNA is TGTGCCATCAGTGAAGGGCGGGAGGCCATCTATGAGCAGTTCTTC. The encoded protein is CAISEGREAIYEQFF.

The chain uses TRBV12-3 or TRBV12-4 and TRBJ1-2, with no clear D. The CDR3 sequence is 13 residues long. V dropped 0 bases and J dropped 4 bases, with 6 bases sitting between them. This CDR3 is CASSLASFYGYTF. The CDR3 region has the DNA TGTGCCAGCAGTTTAGCATCGTTCTATGGCTACACCTTC.

The chain employs TRBV27 and TRBJ2-1, with 10 bases fitting TRBD2. The CDR3 covers 16 residues. Germline CDR1 is MNHEY and CDR2 is SMNVEV (reference sequence). Trimming took 1 base from V and 9 from J; bases not matched to a gene: 9. CDR3 sequence reads: CASSLWGAGGLSEQFF. The CDR3 coding sequence is TGTGCCAGCAGTTTATGGGGAGCGGGAGGGCTCAGTGAGCAGTTCTTC.

With respect to this clone: The junction departs from germline at one end; a sequencing error may be responsible. The rearrangement uses TRBV7-7 and TRBJ2-2; D is unresolved. The CDR3 consists of 15 residues. Germline V lookup: CDR1 SSHAT, CDR2 FNYEAQ (reference sequence). The CDR3 bases are TGTGCTAGCAGCCCCTCGATAGCGAACACCGGGGAGCTGTTTTTT. Translation gives CASSPSIANTGELFF.

This sequence joins TRBV5-6 and TRBJ2-1, with TRBD2 identical over 8 bases. The CDR3 sequence is 12 residues long. V trimming: 1 base; J trimming: 9 bases; junction bases outside the gene matches: 0. Germline V gene lookup returns CDR1 SGHDT and CDR2 YYEEEE. CDR3 region: CASSLTSGEQFF. CDR3 in DNA: TGTGCCAGCAGCTTGACTAGCGGTGAGCAGTTCTTC.

The chain is built from TRBV7-6 and TRBJ2-1; TRBD1 matches at 8 bases. The CDR3 sequence is 17 residues long. Germline-derived CDR1 and CDR2 are SGHVS and FNYEAQ. V was clipped by 3 bases and J by 7 bases; unmatched bases: 14. In DNA form, the CDR3 reads TGTGCCAGCAGCTTCAATCCCGGGACAGGCGATACTAATGAGCAGTTCTTC. Translating it yields CASSFNPGTGDTNEQFF.

The chain uses TRBV10-3 and TRBJ2-3, with D tentatively TRBD2 (6 bases). The germline V gene has CDR1 ENHRY and CDR2 SYGVKD. V was trimmed by 0 bases and J by 11 bases, leaving 21 bases between them. The CDR3 runs 16 residues. The CDR3 coding sequence is TGTGCCATCAGTGAGTCGGGTAGGGGAGGACCACTGGGGCAGTATTTT. It is translated as CAISESGRGGPLGQYF.

This clone was recorded once. The rearrangement links TRBV19 to TRBJ2-7; D possibly corresponds to TRBD2 (5 bases). The CDR3 covers 15 residues. Germline V gives CDR1 LNHDA, CDR2 SQIVND (reference sequence). V lost 1 base and J 3 bases, leaving 13 bases between the germline ends. This CDR3 reads CASSIARTSIYEQYF. The CDR3 DNA reads as TGTGCCAGTAGTATAGCAAGGACTTCCATCTACGAGCAGTACTTC.

This sequence joins TRBV19 and TRBJ1-2, with no clear D. V was shortened by 6 bases and J by 3 bases, with 11 bases between the two germline ends. This CDR3 region has 13 residues. Germline V lookup: CDR1 LNHDA, CDR2 SQIVND (reference sequence). CDR3 loop: CASSLAGDYGYTF. The CDR3, as DNA: TGTGCCAGTAGCTTAGCCGGAGACTATGGCTACACCTTC.

The V and J genes are TRBV19 and TRBJ2-1; 10 positions match TRBD2. V shed 6 bases and J 4 bases; nucleotides not matched to a gene: 15. This CDR3 comprises 18 residues. CDR1 and CDR2 (germline): LNHDA, SQIVND (reference sequence). DNA for the CDR3: TGTGCCAGTAGCCGGGCCCTAGCGGGAGTGCCAGGGTACAATGAGCAGTTCTTC. The encoded protein is CASSRALAGVPGYNEQFF.

The gene calls are TRBV6-2 or TRBV6-3 and TRBJ2-2; no definite D call. V lost 1 base, J lost 2 bases, and 5 bases lay in between. CDR3 length: 14 amino acids. Germline V gene sequence: CDR1 MNHEY, CDR2 SVGEGT. For the CDR3, the DNA is TGTGCCAGCAGTTACTTCCATAACACCGGGGAGCTGTTTTTT. It translates to CASSYFHNTGELFF.

The gene calls are TRBV6-5 and TRBJ2-2; the D gene is possibly TRBD2 (5 bases). The germline gives CDR1 MNHEY, CDR2 SVGAGI. V was trimmed by 4 bases and J by 1 base, leaving 10 bases between them. CDR3 length: 15 residues. CDR3 sequence reads: CASSSKAGNTGELFF. The CDR3 coding sequence is TGTGCCAGCAGTTCCAAGGCGGGGAACACCGGGGAGCTGTTTTTT.

The chain couples TRBV7-9 to TRBJ2-7; 12 positions agree with TRBD1. V trimming: 3 bases; J trimming: 6 bases; junction bases outside the gene matches: 9. The CDR3 consists of 16 residues. Germline V gene lookup returns CDR1 SEHNR and CDR2 FQNEAQ (reference sequence). The CDR3 reads CASSFAGGTGGFEQYF. The DNA of the CDR3 is TGTGCCAGCAGCTTTGCGGGTGGGACAGGGGGCTTCGAGCAGTACTTC. The full variable domain, rest sourced from reference TRBV7-9 and TRBJ2-7, is DTGVSQNPRHKITKRGQNVTFRCDPISEHNRLYWYRQTLGQGPEFLTYFQNEAQLEKSRLLSDRFSAERPKGSFSTLEIQRTEQGDSAMYLCASSFAGGTGGFEQYFGPGTRLTVT.